Listed below are T cell receptor beta chains from one sample, sequenced in a study of cytomegalovirus exposure and HLA in healthy donors. The data were produced by immunoSEQ multiplex PCR, yet TCRdb's version contains in-frame clones alone and is incomplete. The sample lists around 90,000 clones, over 60% occurring once. What was sequenced was PBMCs. All receptors come from a male donor in good health and CMV-seropositive. Each CDR3 is given with its conserved first and last residue. The D gene is left open where the match is weak. The listing skips clone size in some rows; elsewhere it reads once, few, many or a size class.

V gene,clone size,J gene,D gene,CDR3 DNA,CDR3 protein
TRBV6-5,.,TRBJ1-3,.,TGTGCCAGCAGCCCGACAGTTGCTGGAAACACCATATATTTT,CASSPTVAGNTIYF
TRBV7-7,.,TRBJ2-5,TRBD2,TGTGCTAGCAGCTTAGGGCGACTAGCGGGGGGCGGAGAGACCCAGTACTTC,CASSLGRLAGGGETQYF
TRBV10-2,.,TRBJ2-2,.,TGCGCCAGCCTGAGTACCGGGGAGCTGTTTTTT,CASLSTGELFF
TRBV11-2,few,TRBJ1-1,TRBD1,TGTGCCAGCAGCTTAGAAACAGGGGTCCGCCTTTGGGCTGAAGCTTTCTTT,CASSLETGVRLWAEAFF
TRBV18,.,TRBJ2-5,.,TGTGCCAGCTCACCGAGGACTCTGCAAGAGACCCAGTACTTC,CASSPRTLQETQYF
TRBV5-1,.,TRBJ2-1,.,TGCGCCAGCTATAAAGAGGCTCAGTCCTACAATGAGCAGTTCTTC,CASYKEAQSYNEQFF
TRBV7-9,.,TRBJ1-3,.,TGTGCCAGCAGCGCCAGGGTCTCTGGAAACACCATATATTTT,CASSARVSGNTIYF
TRBV6-1,.,TRBJ1-5,.,TGTGCCAGCACGATTGGCAGGGTAAGTCAGCCCCAGCATTTT,CASTIGRVSQPQHF
TRBV2,few,TRBJ1-5,TRBD1,TGTGCCAGCGGGTGGACAGGGGAAAACCAGCCCCAGCATTTT,CASGWTGENQPQHF
TRBV25-1,few,TRBJ2-7,.,TGTGCCAGCAGCGTAGGGGGGGGCTGGGCCTACGAGCAGTACTTC,CASSVGGGWAYEQYF
TRBV7-9,.,TRBJ2-5,.,TGTGCCAGCAGCGGGGCGGGGCGGCATGAGACCCAGTACTTC,CASSGAGRHETQYF
TRBV30,.,TRBJ1-5,TRBD1,TGTGCCTGGAGGGGACAGGGGAGTTTTAATCAGCCCCAGCATTTT,CAWRGQGSFNQPQHF
TRBV9,few,TRBJ1-1,TRBD1,TGTGCCAGCAGCGCTCGGACAGGGGGAGACACTGAAGCTTTCTTT,CASSARTGGDTEAFF
TRBV2,.,TRBJ1-2,.,TGTGCCAGCAGTGAAGGGGGCCACTATGGCTACACCTTC,CASSEGGHYGYTF
TRBV10-3,.,TRBJ1-2,.,TGTGCCATCAGTGAGGGGGGGGGCGGCTACACCTTC,CAISEGGGGYTF
TRBV6-5,.,TRBJ1-5,.,TGTGCCAGCAGTCAAGCAGGGATCAATCAGCCCCAGCATTTT,CASSQAGINQPQHF
TRBV27,.,TRBJ1-5,.,TGTGCCAGCAGTTTGAGCCAAAATAGCAATCAGCCCCAGCATTTT,CASSLSQNSNQPQHF
TRBV30,.,TRBJ1-6,.,TGTGCCTGGAGCGACCAGGGAGGCTCACCCCTCCACTTT,CAWSDQGGSPLHF
TRBV4-2,.,TRBJ1-4,.,TGTGCCAGCAGCCAAACCACGACAGCAACTAATGAAAAACTGTTTTTT,CASSQTTTATNEKLFF
TRBV30,.,TRBJ2-5,.,TGTGCCTCCGCAACCGGAGGAGAGACCCAGTACTTC,CASATGGETQYF
TRBV5-1,.,TRBJ1-2,TRBD1,TGCGCCAGCAGCCAAGGGGGCTTAGCTAACTATGGCTACACCTTC,CASSQGGLANYGYTF
TRBV5-4,.,TRBJ2-7,.,TGTGCCAGCAGCTTGGCGGGGTGGGTCAACGAGCAGTACTTC,CASSLAGWVNEQYF
TRBV29-1,.,TRBJ1-4,.,TGCAGCGTTGATTTCCAGGGCTCCGGGGAAAAACTGTTTTTT,CSVDFQGSGEKLFF
TRBV5-1,.,TRBJ2-1,TRBD2,TGCGCCAGCATCTATATTAGCGGGGCTAACAATGAGCAGTTCTTC,CASIYISGANNEQFF
TRBV6-1,few,TRBJ1-4,TRBD1,TGTGCCAGCAGTGTTTTGACAGGGGAAAATGAAAAACTGTTTTTT,CASSVLTGENEKLFF
TRBV5-1,few,TRBJ2-1,.,TGCGCCAGCAGCTTGGCCCTCTACAATGAGCAGTTCTTC,CASSLALYNEQFF
TRBV6-1,.,TRBJ1-4,TRBD1,TGTGCCAGCAGTGACCGACAGGGGACGGGTGAAAAACTGTTTTTT,CASSDRQGTGEKLFF
TRBV7-2,.,TRBJ1-6,TRBD1,TGTGCCAGCAGCTTAGCGCAGGGACAGGGGTCACCCCTCCACTTT,CASSLAQGQGSPLHF
TRBV19,.,TRBJ1-4,.,TGTGCCAGTAATTTACAGGTCGGTGAAAAACTGTTTTTT,CASNLQVGEKLFF
TRBV5-1,few,TRBJ1-5,.,TGCGCCAGCAGCTTAGAGGTTTCTAGTCAGCCCCAGCATTTT,CASSLEVSSQPQHF
TRBV15,.,TRBJ2-5,TRBD2,TGTGCCACCAGCAGCCCCCCAAGCGGGGGGCAAGAGACCCAGTACTTC,CATSSPPSGGQETQYF
TRBV4-3,.,TRBJ1-1,.,TGCGCCAGCAGCCCACAACCTTCAGGGTACACTGAAGCTTTCTTT,CASSPQPSGYTEAFF
TRBV5-4,.,TRBJ1-1,.,TGTGCCAGCAGCTATGGCCTCTCCGGGGGGACTGAAGCTTTCTTT,CASSYGLSGGTEAFF
TRBV15,few,TRBJ1-6,.,TGTGCCACCAGCAGAGGCCGCGGGGTAAATTCACCCCTCCACTTT,CATSRGRGVNSPLHF
TRBV19,.,TRBJ1-2,.,TGTGCCAGTAGTATCACAGGAGGCTACACCTTC,CASSITGGYTF
TRBV9,once,TRBJ2-5,TRBD2,TGTGCCAGCAGCGTATATGTGGCGGGAGAGCAGTACTTC,CASSVYVAGEQYF
TRBV2,.,TRBJ1-4,.,TGTGCCAGCAGTGGGGAGCCAGGCTATGAAAAACTGTTTTTT,CASSGEPGYEKLFF
TRBV5-4,.,TRBJ1-1,TRBD1,TGTGCCAGCAGCTCACCGGGACAGGGGGCAACTGAAGCTTTCTTT,CASSSPGQGATEAFF
TRBV5-1,.,TRBJ2-6,TRBD1,TGCGCCAGCAGTTTAGAACAGGGGGCGTTATCTGGGGCCAACGTCCTGACTTTC,CASSLEQGALSGANVLTF
TRBV2,.,TRBJ1-1,TRBD1,TGTGCCAGCAGTCGACAGGGGGCGCAGGGTGGTACTGAAGCTTTCTTT,CASSRQGAQGGTEAFF
TRBV2,.,TRBJ2-1,TRBD2,TGTGCCAGCAGTGATTGGGGGCGGGGGGCCGATAATGAGCAGTTCTTC,CASSDWGRGADNEQFF
TRBV19,once,TRBJ1-6,.,TGTGCCAGTAGTATTGGGGTGAGGGTTAATTCACCCCTCCACTTT,CASSIGVRVNSPLHF
TRBV6-1,.,TRBJ1-5,TRBD1,TGTGCCAGCAGCTACAGGGGGCCCCAGCATTTT,CASSYRGPQHF
TRBV5-4,.,TRBJ1-1,.,TGTGCCAGCAGCACCCGGGACACCCTGAGCACTGAAGCTTTCTTT,CASSTRDTLSTEAFF
TRBV2,.,TRBJ2-7,TRBD1,TGTGCCAGCAGCGGACAGGGGGCTAATTACGAGCAGTACTTC,CASSGQGANYEQYF
TRBV25-1,.,TRBJ1-2,TRBD1,TGTGCCAGCAGTGGGACCGGGACAGGGGATGGCTACACCTTC,CASSGTGTGDGYTF
TRBV7-6,.,TRBJ2-2,TRBD1,TGTGCCAGCAGCACCGGGACAGGAGCGAACACCGGGGAGCTGTTTTTT,CASSTGTGANTGELFF
TRBV6-5,.,TRBJ1-5,.,TGTGCCAGCAGCCCCCAAGGAGGGCCGCGACAGCCCCAGCATTTT,CASSPQGGPRQPQHF
TRBV6-5,.,TRBJ1-1,.,TGTGCCAGCAGACCCCTCGGGTACACTGAAGCTTTCTTT,CASRPLGYTEAFF
TRBV5-4,.,TRBJ2-3,TRBD2,TGTGCCAGCAGCCTTTGGACTAGCGGGGGGTACACAGATACGCAGTATTTT,CASSLWTSGGYTDTQYF
TRBV30,.,TRBJ2-2,.,TGTGCCTTGAGTGTACCTCCCCCCTCGGACACGAACACCGGGGAGCTGTTTTTT,CALSVPPPSDTNTGELFF